Shown below are 18 T cell receptor beta chains from a single sample sequenced in a study of T cell responses to AZD1222 COVID-19 vaccine. The data were produced by immunoSEQ multiplex PCR, yet TCRdb's version contains in-frame clones alone and is incomplete. The sample has around 95,000 clones, about 87% seen once. The sequenced sample was peripheral blood, obtained on day 0 of MenACWY control vaccination. The origin of the receptors is an adult in good health.

This rearrangement joins TRBV14 to TRBJ1-3; the D is unclear. This CDR3 has 12 residues. V was shortened by 1 base and J by 10 bases, with 8 bases between the two germline ends. Per germline, CDR1 SGHDN and CDR2 FVKESK. CDR3 nucleotide sequence: TGTGCCAGCAGCCAAGGTACGACGACCATATATTTT. It codes for CASSQGTTTIYF.

This clone was recorded once. CDR3 loop: CASSLVPVGGELFF. The CDR3 DNA reads as TGCGCCAGCAGCTTGGTGCCCGTTGGTGGGGAGCTGTTTTTT. The gene calls are TRBV5-1 and TRBJ2-2; D not certain. Germline assignment: CDR1 SGHRS and CDR2 YFSETQ. Trimming removed 0 bases from V and 8 bases from J, with 11 bases in between. The CDR3 contains 14 residues. The full variable domain, completed using reference TRBV5-1 and TRBJ2-2, is KAGVTQTPRYLIKTRGQQVTLSCSPISGHRSVSWYQQTPGQGLQFLFEYFSETQRNKGNFPGRFSGRQFSNSRSEMNVSTLELGDSALYLCASSLVPVGGELFFGEGSRLTVL.

This chain connects TRBV13 to TRBJ1-4; D is ambiguous. From germline, CDR1 is PRHDT and CDR2 FYEKMQ (reference sequence). Trimming removed 0 bases at V and 7 bases at J, with 9 bases between. The CDR3 is 14 residues long. The CDR3 sequence: CASSLGEAGEKLFF. CDR3 in DNA: TGTGCCAGCAGCTTAGGCGAGGCGGGTGAAAAACTGTTTTTT.

This chain connects TRBV11-2 to TRBJ2-1; the match to TRBD2 covers 12 bases. The V and J ends lost 4 bases and 5 bases, in that order; junction bases with no gene match: 9. The CDR3 has 17 residues. Per germline, CDR1 SGHAT and CDR2 FQNNGV. CDR3 coding DNA: TGTGCCAGCAGCTACCGACTAGCGGGAGAGGGGGACAATGAGCAGTTCTTC. Translation gives CASSYRLAGEGDNEQFF.

This clone was detected a few times. The gene calls are TRBV5-5 and TRBJ2-5, with a possible D match to TRBD1 (7 bases). The V and J ends lost 4 bases and 9 bases respectively, with 22 bases between them. CDR3 length: 15 amino acids. Per the germline V gene, CDR1 is SGHKS and CDR2 is YYEKEE (reference sequence). For the CDR3, the DNA is TGTGCCAGCAGCCCCGGGACTCAGAGCCAGGGGGCCCAGTACTTC. It is translated as CASSPGTQSQGAQYF. Full variable domain (remainder filled in from reference TRBV5-5 and TRBJ2-5): DAGVTQSPTHLIKTRGQQVTLRCSPISGHKSVSWYQQVLGQGPQFIFQYYEKEERGRGNFPDRFSARQFPNYSSELNVNALLLGDSALYLCASSPGTQSQGAQYFGPGTRLLVL.

The chain uses TRBV5-1 and TRBJ2-5; 7 nucleotides match TRBD1. This CDR3 spans 15 amino acids. In germline, CDR1 is SGHRS, CDR2 YFSETQ. After removal of 2 bases from V and 2 bases from J, the junction contained 6 bases not matched to a gene. The CDR3 coding sequence is TGCGCCAGCAGCTTTCCCGGACAGGCTCAAGAGACCCAGTACTTC. Translation: CASSFPGQAQETQYF.

This chain connects TRBV7-2 to TRBJ1-2; possible D gene TRBD1, 5 bases. Germline-derived CDR1 and CDR2 are SGHTA and FQGNSA. V lost 2 bases to trimming and J lost 7 bases, with 14 bases between them. This CDR3 contains 14 residues. The CDR3, as DNA: TGTGCCAGCAGCTTATGGGGCCAGGGTTTTGGCTACACCTTC. Translating it yields CASSLWGQGFGYTF.

The V and J genes are TRBV24-1 and TRBJ2-1; D is possibly TRBD1 or TRBD2 (5 bases each). Germline V gene data show CDR1 as KGHDR and CDR2 as SFDVKD. The CDR3 contains 12 residues. The V and J ends lost 10 bases and 8 bases respectively, with 14 bases between them. As DNA, the CDR3 is TGTGCCACGGGGGAAGCATCCGATGAGCAGTTCTTC. Translated: CATGEASDEQFF.

The J gene is TRBJ2-7, the V gene TRBV29-1; D remains unclear. Trimming stripped 2 bases from V and 0 bases from J, with 11 bases between. Germline assignment: CDR1 SQVTM and CDR2 ANQGSEA. The CDR3 spans 14 residues. This chain's CDR3 is CSVESRSPSYEQYF. CDR3 sequence (DNA): TGCAGCGTTGAAAGCCGCTCACCCTCCTACGAGCAGTACTTC.

The chain joins TRBV12-5 to TRBJ2-5, with 8 bases lining up with TRBD2. The CDR3 totals 19 residues. The V and J ends lost 2 bases and 2 bases, in that order; junction bases with no gene match: 16. CDR1 and CDR2 from the germline V gene are LGHNT and FRNRAP. The CDR3 here is CASGLTQPPGGATQETQYF. CDR3 DNA: TGTGCTAGTGGTTTGACTCAACCGCCCGGGGGGGCGACACAAGAGACCCAGTACTTC.

This clone was observed a single time. Other DNA sequences in this specimen translate into the identical CDR3. V and J are TRBV7-3 and TRBJ1-1; weak D call: TRBD1 (5 bases). The V gene lost 0 bases and the J gene lost 5 bases, with 7 bases spanning the gap. Germline V gene sequence: CDR1 SGHTA, CDR2 FQGTGA. This CDR3 has 13 residues. The CDR3, as DNA: TGTGCCAGCAGCTTAACGAGGGGAACTGAAGCTTTCTTT. Its protein is CASSLTRGTEAFF.

The chain is built from TRBV11-2 and TRBJ1-5; D is undetermined. CDR1 SGHAT and CDR2 FQNNGV come from the germline V gene. There are 16 residues in the CDR3. V was shortened by 1 base and J by 0 bases, with 10 bases between the two germline ends. CDR3 region: CASSLGSGSSNQPQHF. DNA for the CDR3: TGTGCCAGCAGCTTAGGGTCGGGGAGTAGCAATCAGCCCCAGCATTTT.

The rearrangement uses TRBV10-3 and TRBJ1-3; TRBD1 matches 7 bases. The trim removed 7 bases at V and 2 bases at J, leaving 5 bases unmatched. The CDR3 is 14 amino acids. Germline CDR1 and CDR2: ENHRY and SYGVKD. The CDR3 nucleotides read TGTGCCATCACCGAGACAGGGACTGGAAACACCATATATTTT. Amino acids: CAITETGTGNTIYF.

The V gene is TRBV7-2, the J gene TRBJ1-1; D gene ambiguous. Between the trimmed V and J ends, which lost 1 base and 1 base, there was a span of 4 bases. The CDR3 loop spans 13 amino acids. Germline V gives CDR1 SGHTA, CDR2 FQGNSA. Written as DNA, the CDR3 is TGTGCCAGCAGCTTAGACGAGAACACTGAAGCTTTCTTT. Residues: CASSLDENTEAFF. Based on the CDR3 plus reference TRBV7-2 and TRBJ1-1, the full variable domain is GAGVSQSPSNKVTEKGKDVELRCDPISGHTALYWYRQSLGQGLEFLIYFQGNSAPDKSGLPSDRFSAERTGGSVSTLTIQRTQQEDSAVYLCASSLDENTEAFFGQGTRLTVV.

The rearrangement joins TRBV6-6 to TRBJ1-6; D unresolved. This CDR3 has 15 amino acids. CDR1 MNHNY and CDR2 SVGAGI come from the germline V gene (reference sequence). The V end was cut by 2 bases, the J end by 11 bases, with 16 bases between. In nucleotides, the CDR3 is TGTGCCAGCAGTTACCCAAGTGGACGTTTTCCACCCCTCCACTTT. This codes for CASSYPSGRFPPLHF.

This clone was picked up many times. This chain joins TRBV6-5 and TRBJ2-2, with TRBD2 as a possible D gene (6 bases). Germline lookup yields CDR1 MNHEY and CDR2 SVGAGI. CDR3 length: 16 residues. Trimming pared 2 bases from V and 1 base from J, leaving 11 bases between. The CDR3 DNA reads TGTGCCAGCAGTTACAGTTCTAGCGTGAACACCGGGGAGCTGTTTTTT. This translates into CASSYSSSVNTGELFF.

The rearrangement joins TRBV6-2 or TRBV6-3 to TRBJ2-3, with 7 bases lining up with TRBD2. Germline loops: CDR1 MNHEY, CDR2 SVGEGT. J gave up 5 bases and V 6 bases, and 8 bases lay outside the gene matches. This CDR3 contains 14 residues. As DNA, the CDR3 is TGTGCCAGCAGCCAAGGGGACTACAGAGATACGCAGTATTTT. Its translation: CASSQGDYRDTQYF.

The CDR3 nucleotides are TGTGCCAGCAGTATGGACAGCGACTATGGCTACACCTTC. As protein: CASSMDSDYGYTF. This rearrangement joins TRBV6-2 or TRBV6-3 to TRBJ1-2, with D tentatively TRBD1 (6 bases). Trimming stripped 5 bases from V and 3 bases from J, with 10 bases between. Germline loops: CDR1 MNHEY, CDR2 SVGEGT. This CDR3 comprises 13 residues.